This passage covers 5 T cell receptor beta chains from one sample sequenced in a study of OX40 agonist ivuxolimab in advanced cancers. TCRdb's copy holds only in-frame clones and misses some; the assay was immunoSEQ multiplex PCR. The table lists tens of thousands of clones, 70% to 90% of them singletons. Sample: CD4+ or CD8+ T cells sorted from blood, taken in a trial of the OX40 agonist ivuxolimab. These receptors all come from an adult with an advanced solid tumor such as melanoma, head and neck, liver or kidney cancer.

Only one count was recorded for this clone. CDR3 loop: CASSLGNRGTDTQYF. CDR3 DNA: TGCGCCAGCAGCTTGGGAAATAGAGGTACAGATACGCAGTATTTT. This sequence joins TRBV5-1 and TRBJ2-3, with unresolved D. The CDR3 covers 15 residues. Germline CDR1 and CDR2: SGHRS and YFSETQ. V shed 0 bases and J shed 3 bases, with 11 bases lying between them.

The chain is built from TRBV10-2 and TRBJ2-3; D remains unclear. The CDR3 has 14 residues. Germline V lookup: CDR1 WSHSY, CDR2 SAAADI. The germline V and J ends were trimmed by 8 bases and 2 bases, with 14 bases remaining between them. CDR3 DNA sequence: TGCGCCAGCTGCACCGGCCCCAACACAGATACGCAGTATTTT. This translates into CASCTGPNTDTQYF.

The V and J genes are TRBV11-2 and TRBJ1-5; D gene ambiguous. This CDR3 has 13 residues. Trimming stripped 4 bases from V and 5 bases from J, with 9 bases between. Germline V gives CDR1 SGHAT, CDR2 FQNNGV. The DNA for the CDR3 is TGTGCCAGCAGCTCGCAAGGCGATCAGCCCCAGCATTTT. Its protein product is CASSSQGDQPQHF.

The CDR3 here is CASSLRGGDNEQFF. Here the CDR3 DNA reads TGTGCCAGCAGCTTGCGCGGGGGCGACAATGAGCAGTTCTTC. This rearrangement joins TRBV5-4 to TRBJ2-1; tentative D call: TRBD2 (7 bases). V dropped 1 base and J dropped 5 bases, with 10 bases sitting between them. Germline values: CDR1 SGHNT, CDR2 YYREEE (reference sequence). This CDR3 is built from 14 residues.

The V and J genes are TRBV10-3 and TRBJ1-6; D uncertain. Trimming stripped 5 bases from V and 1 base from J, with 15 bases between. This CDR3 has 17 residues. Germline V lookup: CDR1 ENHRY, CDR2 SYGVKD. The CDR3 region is CAISPGGWRSYNSPLHF. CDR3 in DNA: TGTGCCATCAGTCCAGGTGGATGGAGGTCCTATAATTCACCCCTCCACTTT.